This is a list of T cell receptor beta chains from one sample in a study of T-cell reconstitution after alpha-beta-depleted transplantation in children. TCRdb re-derived calls from the PCR reads in MiXCR, one entry per CDR3 protein. The sample consists of about 210,000 distinct CDR3 sequences, 17% of them appearing once. The material sequenced was PBMCs, mostly from graft donor cells, taken 360 days after TCRalphabeta/CD19-depleted stem cell transplant. These receptors originate from a male patient between 2 and 9 years old who had a stem cell transplant for acute lymphoblastic leukemia, so the T cells may come from the graft donor. The CDR3 runs from the conserved cysteine through the conserved F or W. The order of the fields is CDR3 protein, V gene, J gene, CDR3 length.

CDR3aa: CASSYSGVGSSGANVLTF; v_gene: TRBV6-2/TRBV6-3; j_gene: TRBJ2-6; len: 18
CDR3aa: CASSLNPTGTYEQYF; v_gene: TRBV5-1; j_gene: TRBJ2-7; len: 15
CDR3aa: CASSESAGYNSPLHF; v_gene: TRBV6-1; j_gene: TRBJ1-6; len: 15
CDR3aa: CASSQGRGPSYEQYF; v_gene: TRBV3-1; j_gene: TRBJ2-7; len: 15
CDR3aa: CASSLKNLTGKPKAFF; v_gene: TRBV5-5; j_gene: TRBJ1-1; len: 16
CDR3aa: CASSEFGRMNTEAFF; v_gene: TRBV25-1; j_gene: TRBJ1-1; len: 15
CDR3aa: CASSFLITENNEQFF; v_gene: TRBV5-1; j_gene: TRBJ2-1; len: 15
CDR3aa: CSVDYRGTDTQYF; v_gene: TRBV29-1; j_gene: TRBJ2-3; len: 13
CDR3aa: CAISEFDPGMETQYF; v_gene: TRBV10-3; j_gene: TRBJ2-5; len: 15
CDR3aa: CASSPRPSLQETQYF; v_gene: TRBV5-1; j_gene: TRBJ2-5; len: 15
CDR3aa: CASSLRPGAGEQYF; v_gene: TRBV12-3/TRBV12-4; j_gene: TRBJ2-7; len: 14
CDR3aa: CASSQTGRGYEQYF; v_gene: TRBV5-4; j_gene: TRBJ2-7; len: 14
CDR3aa: CAIWGAQGTEAFF; v_gene: TRBV10-3; j_gene: TRBJ1-1; len: 13
CDR3aa: CASSEEWGNTQYF; v_gene: TRBV6-1; j_gene: TRBJ2-3; len: 13
CDR3aa: CAISESGLAGNYEQYF; v_gene: TRBV10-3; j_gene: TRBJ2-7; len: 16
CDR3aa: CASSPRGAPSYEQETQYF; v_gene: TRBV12-3/TRBV12-4; j_gene: TRBJ2-5; len: 18
CDR3aa: CASSQDQGEQYF; v_gene: TRBV3-1; j_gene: TRBJ2-7; len: 12
CDR3aa: CSVTGHRQGDYNEQFF; v_gene: TRBV29-1; j_gene: TRBJ2-1; len: 16
CDR3aa: CASRKQREAFF; v_gene: TRBV12-2; j_gene: TRBJ1-1; len: 11
CDR3aa: CASSVESLGTDTQYF; v_gene: TRBV9; j_gene: TRBJ2-3; len: 15
CDR3aa: CSVDGSGNTEAFF; v_gene: TRBV29-1; j_gene: TRBJ1-1; len: 13
CDR3aa: CASSQDLQLNSPLHF; v_gene: TRBV4-2; j_gene: TRBJ1-6; len: 15
CDR3aa: CASSEPGDEQFF; v_gene: TRBV10-2; j_gene: TRBJ2-1; len: 12
CDR3aa: CASSRGTGPTDTQYF; v_gene: TRBV5-1; j_gene: TRBJ2-3; len: 15
CDR3aa: CASSLVGGWGNQPQHF; v_gene: TRBV7-2; j_gene: TRBJ1-5; len: 16
CDR3aa: CASSPPGLNVLTF; v_gene: TRBV18; j_gene: TRBJ2-6; len: 13
CDR3aa: CASSLGGTGANVLTF; v_gene: TRBV5-1; j_gene: TRBJ2-6; len: 15
CDR3aa: CASSLPRDSRYNEQFF; v_gene: TRBV5-1; j_gene: TRBJ2-1; len: 16
CDR3aa: CSVGTGPRQQPQHF; v_gene: TRBV29-1; j_gene: TRBJ1-5; len: 14
CDR3aa: CASGIPWENTEAFF; v_gene: TRBV27; j_gene: TRBJ1-1; len: 14
CDR3aa: CASSRRGSGGANEQFF; v_gene: TRBV4-3; j_gene: TRBJ2-1; len: 16
CDR3aa: CASSYHTTGQGATEAFF; v_gene: TRBV7-9; j_gene: TRBJ1-1; len: 17
CDR3aa: CSARDHWGSNYGYTF; v_gene: TRBV20-1; j_gene: TRBJ1-2; len: 15
CDR3aa: CASSLIVGYTF; v_gene: TRBV12-3/TRBV12-4; j_gene: TRBJ1-2; len: 11
CDR3aa: CASSLQGASYEQYF; v_gene: TRBV27; j_gene: TRBJ2-7; len: 14
CDR3aa: CATSPDRDETQYF; v_gene: TRBV15; j_gene: TRBJ2-5; len: 13
CDR3aa: CATRQGWYNEQFF; v_gene: TRBV15; j_gene: TRBJ2-1; len: 13
CDR3aa: CASSRHHPRNSPLHF; v_gene: TRBV6-1; j_gene: TRBJ1-6; len: 15
CDR3aa: CASGGLRGKETQYF; v_gene: TRBV28; j_gene: TRBJ2-5; len: 14
CDR3aa: CASSPDRVPYEQYF; v_gene: TRBV7-9; j_gene: TRBJ2-7; len: 14
CDR3aa: CASSPDSLYSPLHF; v_gene: TRBV3-1; j_gene: TRBJ1-6; len: 14
CDR3aa: CASSQVMNTEAFF; v_gene: TRBV7-2; j_gene: TRBJ1-1; len: 13
CDR3aa: CASTADRAGTGELFF; v_gene: TRBV12-3/TRBV12-4; j_gene: TRBJ2-2; len: 15
CDR3aa: CSVENSGDLEFF; v_gene: TRBV29-1; j_gene: TRBJ2-1; len: 12
CDR3aa: CSGGRTDYEQYF; v_gene: TRBV20-1; j_gene: TRBJ2-7; len: 12
CDR3aa: CASSRLNQPQHF; v_gene: TRBV7-2; j_gene: TRBJ1-5; len: 12
CDR3aa: CASSSLAGGDTQYF; v_gene: TRBV7-2; j_gene: TRBJ2-3; len: 14
CDR3aa: CASSLGTGTQETQYF; v_gene: TRBV5-5; j_gene: TRBJ2-5; len: 15
CDR3aa: CASSLDRLSTEAFF; v_gene: TRBV12-3/TRBV12-4; j_gene: TRBJ1-1; len: 14
CDR3aa: CSAREGSDEQYF; v_gene: TRBV20-1; j_gene: TRBJ2-7; len: 12
CDR3aa: CASSPPTGNTEAFF; v_gene: TRBV5-1; j_gene: TRBJ1-1; len: 14
CDR3aa: CATSVGTLRPDNEQFF; v_gene: TRBV15; j_gene: TRBJ2-1; len: 16
CDR3aa: CASSQDRARALDTEAFF; v_gene: TRBV14; j_gene: TRBJ1-1; len: 17
CDR3aa: CATQTSGGGVEQFF; v_gene: TRBV12-3/TRBV12-4; j_gene: TRBJ2-1; len: 14
CDR3aa: CASSSDRGVGTGELFF; v_gene: TRBV6-2/TRBV6-3; j_gene: TRBJ2-2; len: 16
CDR3aa: CASSPRDRGGTEAFF; v_gene: TRBV12-3/TRBV12-4; j_gene: TRBJ1-1; len: 15
CDR3aa: CASSLVATGTGTDTQYF; v_gene: TRBV7-7; j_gene: TRBJ2-3; len: 17